A single sample is the source of the 13 T cell receptor beta chains below, sequenced in a study of graft-versus-host responses after intestinal transplantation. Their specific antigens are unknown. Profiling relied on immunoSEQ multiplex PCR, and the TCRdb table lists in-frame clones only, not all of them. The repertoire has around 71,000 clones, around 96% of them found once; the top ten carry about 0.56%. The source was unstimulated CD8+ T cells sorted from spleen or lymph node cells, collected before intestinal transplant. All receptors derive from a human donor who received an intestinal transplant.

The chain combines TRBV5-6 with TRBJ2-3; a possible D gene is TRBD1 (6 bases). CDR1 and CDR2 from the germline V gene are SGHDT and YYEEEE. Between the trimmed V and J ends, which lost 4 bases and 2 bases, there was a span of 17 bases. The CDR3 is 16 residues long. Written as DNA, the CDR3 is TGTGCCAGCAGCCCAGGGGTGGCGGAATACACAGATACGCAGTATTTT. This encodes CASSPGVAEYTDTQYF.

The rearrangement uses TRBV9 and TRBJ2-7; 9 bases are a match to TRBD1. The J segment lost 1 base and the V segment lost 4 bases, leaving 6 bases of the junction unmatched. This CDR3 contains 15 residues. The V gene's germline CDR1 is SGDLS and CDR2 YYNGEE. The CDR3 nucleotides are TGTGCCAGCAGCATGGGGACAGGGCTTTCCTACGAGCAGTACTTC. It encodes CASSMGTGLSYEQYF.

The rearrangement uses TRBV20-1 and TRBJ2-5, with D uncertain. Looked up from germline, CDR1 is DFQATT and CDR2 is SNEGSKA (reference sequence). The CDR3 sequence is 11 residues long. Trimming left V 5 bases short and J 1 base short, with 5 bases between. The CDR3 DNA follows: TGCAGTGCTCTAATCCAAGAGACCCAGTACTTC. Translation gives CSALIQETQYF.

The chain employs TRBV10-3 and TRBJ1-1; D is unresolved. The germline V gene has CDR1 ENHRY and CDR2 SYGVKD. The CDR3 extends over 12 amino acids. V lost 2 bases, J lost 1 base, and 2 bases lay in between. CDR3 protein: CAISEANTEAFF. In DNA, the CDR3 is TGTGCCATCAGTGAGGCGAACACTGAAGCTTTCTTT.

V and J are TRBV5-4 and TRBJ2-1; D is unresolved. V lost 7 bases and J lost 2, with 10 bases in between. This CDR3 region has 13 residues. CDR1 and CDR2 (germline): SGHNT, YYREEE (reference sequence). CDR3 in amino acids: CASRSYAYNEQFF. The CDR3 nucleotides read TGTGCCAGCCGATCCTATGCCTACAATGAGCAGTTCTTC.

The DNA of the CDR3 is TGTGCCACCAGCGGCGTCAACAATGCTAACTATGGCTACACCTTC. It translates to CATSGVNNANYGYTF. The chain employs TRBV15 and TRBJ1-2; D ambiguous. Germline V gives CDR1 LNHNV, CDR2 YYDKDF (reference sequence). Between the trimmed V and J ends, which lost 5 bases and 0 bases, there was a span of 13 bases. CDR3 length: 15 amino acids.

This rearrangement joins TRBV6-5 to TRBJ2-1; D possibly uses TRBD1 or TRBD2 (5 bases each). CDR1 is MNHEY, CDR2 SVGAGI, per germline. Trimming removed 5 bases from V and 2 bases from J, with 13 bases in between. The CDR3 sequence is 15 residues long. The CDR3 here is CASSAGTATYNEQFF. DNA of the CDR3: TGTGCCAGCAGTGCAGGGACGGCGACCTACAATGAGCAGTTCTTC.

The rearrangement joins TRBV2 to TRBJ2-7; 8 bases line up with TRBD1. V gave up 4 bases and J gave up 2 bases; unmatched junction bases: 4. The germline V gene has CDR1 SNHLY and CDR2 FYNNEI. This CDR3 spans 14 amino acids. The CDR3 bases are TGTGCCAGCAGTGGGACAGGGATACCCTACGAGCAGTACTTC. Translated: CASSGTGIPYEQYF.

The chain combines TRBV10-3 with TRBJ2-3, with 13 bases that match TRBD2. With 6 bases clipped from V and 5 bases from J, the junction kept 17 bases outside the gene matches. Germline CDR1 and CDR2: ENHRY and SYGVKD. CDR3 length: 19 residues. This CDR3 is CAISGPSETSGRMGDTQYF. The CDR3 DNA follows: TGTGCCATCAGCGGGCCTTCGGAGACTAGCGGGAGGATGGGAGATACGCAGTATTTT.

V usage is TRBV27 and J usage is TRBJ1-2; a weak D match, TRBD1 (5 bases). Trimming removed 0 bases from V and 4 bases from J, with 21 bases in between. CDR3 length equals 18 residues. Looked up from germline, CDR1 is MNHEY and CDR2 is SMNVEV (reference sequence). The CDR3 protein is CASSLSGSLETGRYGYTF. The CDR3 DNA is TGTGCCAGCAGTTTATCGGGGTCCCTGGAAACAGGCCGCTATGGCTACACCTTC.

The gene calls are TRBV27 and TRBJ2-1; 12 bases are a match to TRBD2. J gave up 7 bases and V 4 bases, and 11 bases lay outside the gene matches. The CDR3 has 17 residues. Germline CDR1 is MNHEY and CDR2 is SMNVEV (reference sequence). The DNA for the CDR3 is TGTGCCAGCAGTTCCGATCTAGCGGGAGGGGATAAGAATGAGCAGTTCTTC. It translates to CASSSDLAGGDKNEQFF.

This chain connects TRBV30 to TRBJ1-1; D call uncertain. Looked up from germline, CDR1 is GTSNPN and CDR2 is SVGIG (reference sequence). The CDR3 covers 13 residues. Trimming cost V 2 bases and J 4 bases, with 11 bases left between them. CDR3 in amino acids: CAWSIVRRTEAFF. In nucleotides, the CDR3 is TGTGCCTGGAGTATAGTTAGGCGCACTGAAGCTTTCTTT.

The V and J genes are TRBV5-1 and TRBJ1-6, with unresolved D. This CDR3 region has 17 residues. With 1 base removed from V and 4 bases from J, the gap between germline ends came to 15 bases. Germline V CDR1 and CDR2: SGHRS, YFSETQ. CDR3 nucleotides: TGCGCCAGCAGCTTGTATTGGAGGGAATTATATAATTCACCCCTCCACTTT. This sequence encodes CASSLYWRELYNSPLHF.